The 7 T cell receptor beta chains given below trace back to one sample, sequenced in a study of T cells in Graves' hyperthyroidism and ophthalmopathy. The TCR beta CDR3 regions underwent amplification using RNA transcripts as the source. The primer set for the first-round RT-PCR of the TCR CDR3 was HTBI. MiXCR, applied by TCRdb to the multiplex PCR reads, yields one record per CDR3 protein. Here the sample spans about 540,000 distinct CDR3 sequences, more than 45% being singletons. Sequencing was carried out using peripheral blood or thyroid tissue (not recorded which). These receptors all stem from a woman under 30 with Graves' hyperthyroidism.

V usage is TRBV9 and J usage is TRBJ2-7, with 8 bases identical to TRBD2. The ends lost 2 bases at V and 5 bases at J; junction bases unmatched: 6. Germline assignment: CDR1 SGDLS and CDR2 YYNGEE. CDR3 size: 14 residues. This CDR3 reads CASSVGGRSHEQYF. For the CDR3, the DNA is TGTGCCAGCAGCGTGGGCGGGAGGTCCCACGAGCAGTACTTC.

This clonotype has at least ten counts. The chain recombines TRBV7-8 with TRBJ1-1; D is perhaps TRBD1 (5 bases). The V gene's germline CDR1 is SGHVS and CDR2 FQNEAQ. V shed 5 bases and J shed 1 base, with 14 bases lying between them. The CDR3 totals 15 residues. The CDR3 is CASSPDPGPNTEAFF. The DNA for the CDR3 is TGTGCCAGCAGCCCCGATCCGGGGCCGAACACTGAAGCTTTCTTT.

This chain links TRBV29-1 with TRBJ2-5, with 9 positions matching TRBD1. The CDR3 runs to 15 residues. Germline values: CDR1 SQVTM, CDR2 ANQGSEA. V trimming: 8 bases; J trimming: 5 bases; junction bases outside the gene matches: 15. CDR3 in amino acids: CSSDVRDRVAETQYF. The CDR3 DNA follows: TGCAGCTCCGACGTCCGGGACAGGGTTGCGGAGACCCAGTACTTC.

The genes are TRBV7-8 and TRBJ1-5; possibly TRBD1 for D (6 bases). The CDR3 has 14 amino acids. Germline V gene sequence: CDR1 SGHVS, CDR2 FQNEAQ. The V and J ends lost 5 bases and 6 bases respectively, with 14 bases between them. CDR3 protein: CASSANRDPQPQHF. Here the CDR3 DNA reads TGTGCCAGCAGCGCGAACAGGGACCCTCAGCCCCAGCATTTT.

This clonotype has just one count. The chain carries TRBV5-1 and TRBJ2-7; weak D call: TRBD2 (5 bases). This CDR3 comprises 13 residues. Trimming took 0 bases from V and 6 from J, leaving 10 bases between them. The germline V gene encodes CDR1 SGHRS and CDR2 YFSETQ. For the CDR3, the DNA is TGCGCCAGCAGCTTGGAGGCGGACTTCGAGCAGTACTTC. Its protein is CASSLEADFEQYF. The whole variable domain, filled in from reference TRBV5-1 and TRBJ2-7, reads KAGVTQTPRYLIKTRGQQVTLSCSPISGHRSVSWYQQTPGQGLQFLFEYFSETQRNKGNFPGRFSGRQFSNSRSEMNVSTLELGDSALYLCASSLEADFEQYFGPGTRLTVT.

The chain uses TRBV10-3 and TRBJ1-1; 8 bases map to TRBD1. CDR3 length: 14 amino acids. Trimming cost V 0 bases and J 5 bases; bases outside gene matches: 2. Germline V gene data show CDR1 as ENHRY and CDR2 as SYGVKD. As DNA, the CDR3 is TGTGCCATCAGTGAGTCTACAGGGGGAACTGAAGCTTTCTTT. Its protein is CAISESTGGTEAFF.

This clonotype was seen a handful of times. V is TRBV7-9 and J is TRBJ1-2; D gene ambiguous. The CDR3 sequence is 15 residues long. V lost 5 bases to trimming and J lost 6 bases, with 19 bases between them. Germline loops: CDR1 SEHNR, CDR2 FQNEAQ (reference sequence). CDR3 in DNA: TGTGCCAGCAGCCTAGGGCGGCGTCAGATTGATGGCTACACCTTC. Protein: CASSLGRRQIDGYTF.